What follows describes a single T cell receptor (beta chain). Its antigen is still unknown. No much larger clonotype is one base removed from it; base qualities were not supplied. TCRbeta CDR3 regions were amplified from genomic DNA using the immunoSEQ Assay, a bias-controlled multiplex PCR. The authors' analysis ran thus. The number of nucleated cells in each sample was estimated from the amplification of reference gene primers within the assay. To quantify the absolute abundance of each unique TCRbeta CDR3 rearrangement, sequence reads were collapsed and filtered. For each sample, productive Simpson clonality was calculated by taking the square root of Simpson's diversity index across productive rearrangements. The source is immuneACCESS, and TCRdb retained only in-frame sequences with V and J called. Part of the clones is not carried over; for the studies checked, unresolved V genes explain less than half of this, and the remainder is unexplained. That table is the source of V, J and clone size, and D and trimming were worked out from the DNA. This sample is represented by roughly 250,000 clones; about 87% of them were singletons. The ten largest clones add up to 3% of the sample.

The data stem from a study of blood T cell repertoires in COVID-19 (dated by TCRdb to 2019 to 2021). In the study overall: Collaborator samples came from the United States, Italy and Spain and covered acute and convalescent phases of COVID-19. The dataset comprised deeply sampled blood TCRbeta repertoires from subjects exposed to, actively infected with, or recovered from COVID-19. The repertoires were released in a freely available public database meant as a resource for research on the immune response to SARS-CoV-2. A de-identified subject ID, COVID-19 status, age in years and sex were almost always included in the sample metadata. Where HLA class I and class II types were available, the types were taken from metadata supplied by the sample provider, not from assay-based typing. The prospective study material was composed of cDNA or gDNA derived from T cells, B-cell-depleted T cells, or PBMCs. Samples were obtained from the ongoing ImmuneRACE study (first 160 participants) and from roughly 1,300 subjects provided by 6 global collaborators.

Measured from the cysteine to the phenylalanine, the CDR3 is 13 residues long. This entry keeps only the CDR3 DNA: 39 bases, framed from base 1. Via the germline V gene, CDR1 is MDHEN and CDR2 SYDVKM. V loses 5 bases of germline sequence and J loses 1 base, and the interval between the two ends is 9 bases. Study-level results and caveats: The quantity of clinical and demographic metadata differed by source and by participant and was supplied without curation.

Participants in the prospective study were enrolled through a virtual design, were aged roughly 18 to 100 years, and lived in approximately 25 United States geographic areas. In the prospective study, cohorts were assigned on the basis of participant-reported clinical history obtained from a screening survey and a study questionnaire. For ImmuneRACE Cohort 3, a participant was defined as recovered based on two consecutive negative NP/OP PCR tests, clearance by a healthcare professional, or resolution of symptoms. Each participant in the prospective study had whole blood, serum and a nasopharyngeal or oropharyngeal swab collected by mobile phlebotomists. Participants in the prospective study had the option to provide additional blood draws and questionnaires over an approximately 2-month period. Blood samples from the prospective study were shipped frozen or at room temperature prior to DNA extraction.

The TCR was taken from a woman in her forties or fifties who had recovered from COVID-19. Recombination linked TRBV28 to TRBJ2-7, with the D gene not clear enough to name. Sequenced: PBMCs or T cells enriched from blood (not recorded which). The CDR3 region has the sequence CASSLLTSYEQYF. The DNA sequence follows: TGTGCCAGCAGTCTACTAACTTCCTACGAGCAGTACTTC.